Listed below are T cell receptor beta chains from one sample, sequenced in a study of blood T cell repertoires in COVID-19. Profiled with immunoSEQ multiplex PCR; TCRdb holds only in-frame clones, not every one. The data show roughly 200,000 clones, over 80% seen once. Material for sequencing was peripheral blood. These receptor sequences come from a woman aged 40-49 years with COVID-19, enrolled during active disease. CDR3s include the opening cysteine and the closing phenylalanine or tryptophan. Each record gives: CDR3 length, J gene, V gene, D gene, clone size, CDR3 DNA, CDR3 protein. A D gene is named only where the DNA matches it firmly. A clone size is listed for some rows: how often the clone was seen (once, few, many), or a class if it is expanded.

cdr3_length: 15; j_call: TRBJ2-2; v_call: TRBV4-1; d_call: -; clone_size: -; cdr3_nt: TGCGCCAGCAGTTACCAGGGACAGAACACCGGGGAGCTGTTTTTT; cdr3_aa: CASSYQGQNTGELFF
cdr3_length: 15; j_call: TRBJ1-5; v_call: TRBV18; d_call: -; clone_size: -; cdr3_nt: TGTGCCAGCTCACCCGGGGGAAAGAGCAATCAGCCCCAGCATTTT; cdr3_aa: CASSPGGKSNQPQHF
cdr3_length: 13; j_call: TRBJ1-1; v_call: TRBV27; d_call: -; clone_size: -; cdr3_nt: TGTGCCAGCAGTTTATCCTGGGGGGCTGAAGCTTTCTTT; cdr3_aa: CASSLSWGAEAFF
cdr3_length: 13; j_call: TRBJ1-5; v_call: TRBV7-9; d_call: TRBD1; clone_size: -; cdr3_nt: TGTGCCAGCACGTCCGGGACAGGGCGAGCCCAGCATTTT; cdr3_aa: CASTSGTGRAQHF
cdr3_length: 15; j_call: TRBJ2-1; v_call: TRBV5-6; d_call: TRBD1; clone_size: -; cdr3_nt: TGTGCCAGCAGCTTGTTAGGACAGGGCCTCGATGAGCAGTTCTTC; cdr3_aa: CASSLLGQGLDEQFF
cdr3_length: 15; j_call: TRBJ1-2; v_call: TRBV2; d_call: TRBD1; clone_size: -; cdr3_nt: TGTGCCATCTTATCACGGGACAGGGGGCTAGGGGGCTACACCTTC; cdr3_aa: CAILSRDRGLGGYTF
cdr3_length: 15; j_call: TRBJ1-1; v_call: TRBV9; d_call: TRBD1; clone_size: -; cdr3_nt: TGTGCCAGCAGCGTAGAAACAGGGGCGAACACTGAAGCTTTCTTT; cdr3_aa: CASSVETGANTEAFF
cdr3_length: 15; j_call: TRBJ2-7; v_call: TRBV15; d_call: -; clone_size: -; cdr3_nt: TGTGCCACCAGCAGAGAGCTGGGCGCCTCCTACGAGCAGTACTTC; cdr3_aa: CATSRELGASYEQYF
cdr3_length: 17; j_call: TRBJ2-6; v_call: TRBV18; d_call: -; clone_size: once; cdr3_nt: TGTGCCAGCTCACCTCTGGACACGGCCTCTGGGGCCAACGTCCTGACTTTC; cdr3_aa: CASSPLDTASGANVLTF
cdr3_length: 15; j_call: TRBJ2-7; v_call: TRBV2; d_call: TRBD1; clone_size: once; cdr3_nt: TGTGCCAGCAGTGAGTCACAGGGGGCCCCCTACGAGCAGTACTTC; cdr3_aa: CASSESQGAPYEQYF
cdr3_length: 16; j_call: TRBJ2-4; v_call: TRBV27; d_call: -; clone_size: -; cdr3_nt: TGTGCCAGCAGTTTACTTGGGAGACACTCCAAAAACATTCAGTACTTC; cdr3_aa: CASSLLGRHSKNIQYF
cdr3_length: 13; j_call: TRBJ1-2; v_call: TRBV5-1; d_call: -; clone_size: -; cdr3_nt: TGCGCCAGCAGCCTCGGACAGCACTATGGCTACACCTTC; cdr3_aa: CASSLGQHYGYTF
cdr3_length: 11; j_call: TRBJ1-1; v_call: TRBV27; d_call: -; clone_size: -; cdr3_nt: TGTGCCACCCTTATGTACACTGAAGCTTTCTTT; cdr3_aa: CATLMYTEAFF
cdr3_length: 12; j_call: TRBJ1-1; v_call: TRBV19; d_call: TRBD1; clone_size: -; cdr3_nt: TGTGCCAGTAGCGCTGACAGGGTTGGGGCTTTCTTT; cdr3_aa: CASSADRVGAFF
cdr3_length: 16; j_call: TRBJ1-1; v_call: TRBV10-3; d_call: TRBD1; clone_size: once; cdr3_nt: TGTGCCATCAGTGCATCTCCGGGACAGGGGGACACTGAAGCTTTCTTT; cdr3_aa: CAISASPGQGDTEAFF
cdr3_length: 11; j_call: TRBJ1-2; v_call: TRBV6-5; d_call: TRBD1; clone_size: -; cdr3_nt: TGTGCCGGACAGGGGGACTATGGCTACACCTTC; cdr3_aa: CAGQGDYGYTF
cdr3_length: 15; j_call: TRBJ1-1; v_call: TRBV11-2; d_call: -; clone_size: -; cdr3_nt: TGTGCCAGCAGCTTCTATGGGGGCTCGAACACTGAAGCTTTCTTT; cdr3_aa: CASSFYGGSNTEAFF
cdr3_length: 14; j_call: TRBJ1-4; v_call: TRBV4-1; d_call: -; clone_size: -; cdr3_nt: TGCGCCAGCAGCCAAGTGGGGACTCGTGAAAAACTGTTTTTT; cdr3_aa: CASSQVGTREKLFF
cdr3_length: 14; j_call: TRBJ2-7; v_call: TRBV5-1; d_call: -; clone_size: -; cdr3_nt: TGCGCCAGCAGCTTGGCCACGAGCTCCTACGAGCAGTACTTC; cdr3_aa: CASSLATSSYEQYF
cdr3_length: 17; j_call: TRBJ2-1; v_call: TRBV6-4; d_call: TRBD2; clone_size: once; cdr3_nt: TGTGCCAGCAGCTTTCCCGAACTAGCGGAGATCTACAATGAGCAGTTCTTC; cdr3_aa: CASSFPELAEIYNEQFF
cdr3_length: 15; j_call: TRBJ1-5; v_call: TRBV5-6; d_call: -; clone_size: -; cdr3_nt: TGTGCCAGCAGCCCCGGGTTCCTAGGAGGTCAGCCCCAGCATTTT; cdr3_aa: CASSPGFLGGQPQHF
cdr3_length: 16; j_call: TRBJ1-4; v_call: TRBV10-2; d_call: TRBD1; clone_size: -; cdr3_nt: TGCGCCAGCAGTGAGACAGGGGTCGCGGCTAATGAAAAACTGTTTTTT; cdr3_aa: CASSETGVAANEKLFF
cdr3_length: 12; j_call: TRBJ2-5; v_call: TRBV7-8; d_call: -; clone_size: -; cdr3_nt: TGTGCCAGCAGCTTAATCGAGGAGACCCAGTACTTC; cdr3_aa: CASSLIEETQYF
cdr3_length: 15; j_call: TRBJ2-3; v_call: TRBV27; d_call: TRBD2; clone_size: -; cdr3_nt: TGTGCCAGCAGTTACTTGGGAGGGGGCACAGATACGCAGTATTTT; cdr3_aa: CASSYLGGGTDTQYF
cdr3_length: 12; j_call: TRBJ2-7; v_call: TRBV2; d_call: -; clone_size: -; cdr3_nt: TGTGCCAGAGGGAAGCGGACTGGCGAGCAGTACTTC; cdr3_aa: CARGKRTGEQYF
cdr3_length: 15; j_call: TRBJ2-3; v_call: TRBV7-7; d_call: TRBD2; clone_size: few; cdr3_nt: TGTGCCAGCAGCTTAGAAGGGGCGGGGGCAGATACGCAGTATTTT; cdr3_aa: CASSLEGAGADTQYF
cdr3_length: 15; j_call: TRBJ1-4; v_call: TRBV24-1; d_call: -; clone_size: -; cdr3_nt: TGTGCCACCAGTGATTCGGGAGCGCTTAATGAAAAACTGTTTTTT; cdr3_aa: CATSDSGALNEKLFF
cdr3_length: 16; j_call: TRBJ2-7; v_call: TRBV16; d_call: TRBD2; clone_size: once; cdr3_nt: TGTGCCAGCAGCCAGTCGGGACTAGCGGGATCCTACGAGCAGTACTTC; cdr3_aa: CASSQSGLAGSYEQYF
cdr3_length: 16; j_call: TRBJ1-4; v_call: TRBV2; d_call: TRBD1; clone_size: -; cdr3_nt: TGTGCCAGCAGTTGGGACAGGGACATATATAATGAAAAACTGTTTTTT; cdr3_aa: CASSWDRDIYNEKLFF
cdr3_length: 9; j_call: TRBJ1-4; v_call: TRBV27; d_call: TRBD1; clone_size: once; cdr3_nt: TGTGCCGGACAGGGGGTACTGTTTTTT; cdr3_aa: CAGQGVLFF
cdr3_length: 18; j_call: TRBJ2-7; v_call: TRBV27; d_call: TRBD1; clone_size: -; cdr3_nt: TGTGCCAGCAGTCCAGGGACAGGGGCTTCAAAATATTCCGTCGAGCAGTACTTC; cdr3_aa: CASSPGTGASKYSVEQYF
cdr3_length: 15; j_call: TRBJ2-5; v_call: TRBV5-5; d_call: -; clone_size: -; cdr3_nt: TGTGCCAGCAGCTTGGATACCGGGTTACAAGAGACCCAGTACTTC; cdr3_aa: CASSLDTGLQETQYF
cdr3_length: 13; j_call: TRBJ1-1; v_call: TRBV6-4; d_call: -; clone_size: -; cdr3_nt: TGTGCCAGCAGTCGCCACAGGGAGACTGAAGCTTTCTTT; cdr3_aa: CASSRHRETEAFF
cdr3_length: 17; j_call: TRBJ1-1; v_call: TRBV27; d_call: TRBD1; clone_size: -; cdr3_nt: TGTGCCAGCAGTGCCCTCCGGGACAGGGGGCAGTATAATGAAGCTTTCTTT; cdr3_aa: CASSALRDRGQYNEAFF
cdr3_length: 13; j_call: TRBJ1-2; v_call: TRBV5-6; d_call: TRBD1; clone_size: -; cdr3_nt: TGTGCCAGCAGCTTAGAGGACAGGGGTCGCTACACCTTC; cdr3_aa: CASSLEDRGRYTF
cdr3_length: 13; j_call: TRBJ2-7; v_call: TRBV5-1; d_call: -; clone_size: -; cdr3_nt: TGCGCCAGCAGCCCGCCGGTTACCTACGAGCAGTACTTC; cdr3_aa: CASSPPVTYEQYF
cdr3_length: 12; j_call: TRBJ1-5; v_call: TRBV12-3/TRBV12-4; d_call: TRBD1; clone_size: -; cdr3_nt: TGTGCCAACGGACAGGGGAGTCAGCCCCAGCATTTT; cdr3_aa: CANGQGSQPQHF
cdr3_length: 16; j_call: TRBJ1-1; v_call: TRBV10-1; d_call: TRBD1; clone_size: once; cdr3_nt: TGCGCCAGCAGCCCCGGACAGGTCCTTGTGGGTACTGAAGCTTTCTTT; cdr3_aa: CASSPGQVLVGTEAFF
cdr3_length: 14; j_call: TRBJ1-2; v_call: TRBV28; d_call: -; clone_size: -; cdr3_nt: TGTGCCAGCAGACTCCCCGGGGGGCGATATGGCTACACCTTC; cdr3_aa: CASRLPGGRYGYTF
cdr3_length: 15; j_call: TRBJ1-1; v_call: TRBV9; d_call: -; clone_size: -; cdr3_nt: TGTGCCAGCAGCGTAGGAGCGGTGTTGAACACTGAAGCTTTCTTT; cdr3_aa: CASSVGAVLNTEAFF
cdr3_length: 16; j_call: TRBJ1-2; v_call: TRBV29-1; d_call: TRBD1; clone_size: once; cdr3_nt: TGCAGCGTTGAGGTAGGGGGCGCGGCGGGACTTTATGGCTACACCTTC; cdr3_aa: CSVEVGGAAGLYGYTF
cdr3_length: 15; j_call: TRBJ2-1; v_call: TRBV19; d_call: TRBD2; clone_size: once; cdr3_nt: TGTGCCAGTACCAAGACTAGCGGGCCCTACAATGAGCAGTTCTTC; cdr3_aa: CASTKTSGPYNEQFF
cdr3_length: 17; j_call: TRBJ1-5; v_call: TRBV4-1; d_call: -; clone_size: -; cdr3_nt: TGCGCCAGCAGCCAAGGGCATGGGGCAGGGGGCAATCAGCCCCAGCATTTT; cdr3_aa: CASSQGHGAGGNQPQHF
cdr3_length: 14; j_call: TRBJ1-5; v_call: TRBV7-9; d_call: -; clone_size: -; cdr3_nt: TGTGCCAGCAGCTTGGCAGGGGCCGATCAGCCCCAGCATTTT; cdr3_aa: CASSLAGADQPQHF
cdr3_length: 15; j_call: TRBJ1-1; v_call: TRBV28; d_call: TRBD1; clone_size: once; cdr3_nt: TGTGCCAGCAGCATGAACAGGGGTAGGAGTACTGAAGCTTTCTTT; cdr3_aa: CASSMNRGRSTEAFF
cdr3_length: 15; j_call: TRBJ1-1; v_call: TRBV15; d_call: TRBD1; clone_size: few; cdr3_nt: TGTGCCACCAGCAGAGCGACAGGGGGTTTGACTGAAGCTTTCTTT; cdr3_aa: CATSRATGGLTEAFF
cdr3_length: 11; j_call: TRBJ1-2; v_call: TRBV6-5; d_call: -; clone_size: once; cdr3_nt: TGTGCCACGTTCGGGGAGGTCGGCTACACCTTC; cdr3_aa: CATFGEVGYTF
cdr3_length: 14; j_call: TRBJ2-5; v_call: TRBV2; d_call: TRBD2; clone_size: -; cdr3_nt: TGTGTGGGGAGGGAGCGGGAGGTTGCGGGGACCCAGTACTTC; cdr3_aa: CVGREREVAGTQYF
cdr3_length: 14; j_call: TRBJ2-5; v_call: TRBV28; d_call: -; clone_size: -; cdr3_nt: TGTGCCAGCAGTGAGGTGGCGGGGCAAGAGACCCAGTACTTC; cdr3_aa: CASSEVAGQETQYF
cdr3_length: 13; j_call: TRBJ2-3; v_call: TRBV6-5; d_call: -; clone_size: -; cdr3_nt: TGTGCCAGCACGACGGGAGTCCCAGATACGCAGTATTTT; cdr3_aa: CASTTGVPDTQYF